This passage covers 19 T cell receptor beta chains from one sample sequenced in a study of cytomegalovirus exposure and HLA in healthy donors. The PCR ran on 60 Vbeta and 13 Jbeta primers. Sequenced by immunoSEQ multiplex PCR; TCRdb stores in-frame clones only, minus some. The top ten hold 2% to 2.5% of the sample, which has some 130,000 clones, about 74% seen once. The specimen was PBMCs. The receptor set was obtained from a man younger than 45 in good health and CMV-seronegative.

This chain joins TRBV10-1 and TRBJ1-5; maybe TRBD1 (5 bases). This CDR3 is built from 12 residues. The germline V gene has CDR1 WNHNN and CDR2 SYGVQD (reference sequence). Trimming stripped 3 bases from V and 6 bases from J, with 6 bases between. The CDR3 is CASSDTGQPQHF. The CDR3 DNA reads as TGCGCCAGCAGTGACACAGGTCAGCCCCAGCATTTT.

This rearrangement joins TRBV27 to TRBJ2-7, with 7 bases identical to TRBD1. Trimming at V came to 2 bases and at J to 1 base, leaving 2 bases not matched to a gene. Germline V gene data show CDR1 as MNHEY and CDR2 as SMNVEV (reference sequence). The CDR3 loop spans 14 amino acids. The CDR3: CASSLRQGSYEQYF. The CDR3 DNA sequence: TGTGCCAGCAGTTTAAGACAGGGATCCTACGAGCAGTACTTC.

The chain carries TRBV28 and TRBJ1-5; 10 bases match TRBD1. This CDR3 is built from 16 residues. With 6 bases clipped from V and 1 base from J, the junction kept 6 bases outside the gene matches. Germline CDR1 and CDR2: MDHEN and SYDVKM. The CDR3 sequence: CASSLTGGRSNQPQHF. The CDR3 DNA sequence: TGTGCCAGCAGCCTGACAGGGGGCCGAAGCAATCAGCCCCAGCATTTT.

The chain employs TRBV2 and TRBJ2-7; D not certain. Germline values: CDR1 SNHLY, CDR2 FYNNEI. V was cut by 9 bases and J by 1 base, with 16 bases left in between. The CDR3 totals 14 residues. The CDR3 spells CASGSVERSYEQYF. CDR3 nucleotide sequence: TGTGCCAGTGGAAGCGTCGAACGATCCTACGAGCAGTACTTC. Combining the CDR3 with reference TRBV2 and TRBJ2-7 gives the whole variable domain EPEVTQTPSHQVTQMGQEVILRCVPISNHLYFYWYRQILGQKVEFLVSFYNNEISEKSEIFDDQFSVERPDGSNFTLKIRSTKLEDSAMYFCASGSVERSYEQYFGPGTRLTVT.

This chain uses TRBV10-3 with TRBJ1-1, with 8 bases that match TRBD1. This CDR3 has 13 residues. Looked up from germline, CDR1 is ENHRY and CDR2 is SYGVKD. V gave up 4 bases and J gave up 7 bases; unmatched junction bases: 5. The CDR3 spells CAISAQGASEAFF. CDR3 DNA sequence: TGTGCCATCAGTGCCCAGGGGGCCAGTGAAGCTTTCTTT.

The rearrangement joins TRBV19 to TRBJ2-7; tentative D call: TRBD1 (6 bases). The V gene's germline CDR1 is LNHDA and CDR2 SQIVND (reference sequence). V lost 5 bases, J lost 3 bases, and 14 bases lay in between. This CDR3 is built from 14 residues. The chain's CDR3 is CASSFQPDSYEQYF. The CDR3 nucleotides read TGTGCCAGTAGTTTCCAACCGGACAGCTACGAGCAGTACTTC.

CDR3 sequence: CASSLKGPGLATDEQFF. The CDR3 coding sequence is TGCGCCAGCAGCTTGAAGGGGCCGGGACTAGCGACTGATGAGCAGTTCTTC. The rearrangement uses TRBV5-1 and TRBJ2-1; TRBD2 matches 10 bases. The V gene end was trimmed by 1 base and the J gene end by 8 bases; junction bases not matched to a gene: 12. The CDR3 contains 17 residues. CDR1 and CDR2 from the germline V gene are SGHRS and YFSETQ.

J is TRBJ2-1 and V is TRBV5-1; the D gene is possibly TRBD1 (5 bases). With 1 base removed from V and 8 bases from J, the gap between germline ends came to 16 bases. The CDR3 contains 15 residues. Germline V gene data show CDR1 as SGHRS and CDR2 as YFSETQ. CDR3: CASSLTGSRSDEQFF. The CDR3 coding sequence is TGCGCCAGCAGCTTGACAGGAAGTAGGAGCGATGAGCAGTTCTTC.

This chain joins TRBV5-1 and TRBJ2-5, with 8 bases fitting TRBD1. The CDR3 sequence is 13 residues long. Trimming removed 0 bases from V and 11 bases from J; junction bases left unmatched: 6. Germline V gene lookup returns CDR1 SGHRS and CDR2 YFSETQ. CDR3 sequence (DNA): TGCGCCAGCAGCTTGGGGACAGGGATAGAGCAGTACTTC. Residues: CASSLGTGIEQYF.

This clone was recorded only once. The chain uses TRBV5-1 and TRBJ2-1, with 9 bases aligning to TRBD1. The CDR3 is 15 residues long. V lost 4 bases to trimming and J lost 4 bases; unmatched junction nucleotides: 6. CDR1 SGHRS and CDR2 YFSETQ come from the germline V gene. CDR3 region: CASSVQTGGYNEQFF. CDR3 DNA: TGCGCCAGCAGCGTCCAGACAGGGGGGTACAATGAGCAGTTCTTC. The full variable domain, rest sourced from reference TRBV5-1 and TRBJ2-1, is KAGVTQTPRYLIKTRGQQVTLSCSPISGHRSVSWYQQTPGQGLQFLFEYFSETQRNKGNFPGRFSGRQFSNSRSEMNVSTLELGDSALYLCASSVQTGGYNEQFFGPGTRLTVL.

Here the CDR3 reads CASASGGGRASYEQYF. In DNA form, the CDR3 reads TGCGCCAGCGCAAGCGGGGGCGGGAGGGCGTCCTACGAGCAGTACTTC. The chain links TRBV5-1 to TRBJ2-7; TRBD2 agrees at 9 bases. CDR1 and CDR2 from the germline V gene are SGHRS and YFSETQ. The CDR3 runs 16 residues. With 7 bases clipped from V and 1 base from J, the junction kept 12 bases outside the gene matches.

The rearrangement uses TRBV2 and TRBJ1-4, with D tentatively TRBD1 (5 bases). Trimming shortened V by 5 bases and J by 0 bases, and 19 bases separated the two germline ends. The CDR3 extends over 18 amino acids. The germline V gene encodes CDR1 SNHLY and CDR2 FYNNEI. The CDR3 DNA reads as TGTGCCAGCAGTACAAACCAGGGAAACCCTTCAACTAATGAAAAACTGTTTTTT. Its translation: CASSTNQGNPSTNEKLFF.

In DNA, the CDR3 is TGTGCCAGCAGTTTTTCCTCGGGACACAACAACTATGGCTACACCTTC. It specifies CASSFSSGHNNYGYTF. The genes are TRBV27 and TRBJ1-2; weak D call: TRBD1 (6 bases). CDR1 and CDR2 from the germline V gene are MNHEY and SMNVEV (reference sequence). Trimming cost V 3 bases and J 2 bases, with 16 bases left between them. This CDR3 is built from 16 residues.

The CDR3: CASSRGGREDTQYF. CDR3 nucleotide sequence: TGCGCCAGCAGTCGAGGCGGGAGGGAGGATACGCAGTATTTT. V is TRBV5-1 and J is TRBJ2-3, with TRBD2 matching over 9 bases. V was pared by 5 bases and J by 6 bases, with 7 bases of the junction left unmatched. The CDR3 contains 14 residues. In germline, CDR1 is SGHRS, CDR2 YFSETQ.

This clone was observed a handful of times. The chain has TRBV10-1 and TRBJ2-7, with 7 bases lining up with TRBD1. Germline V gives CDR1 WNHNN, CDR2 SYGVQD (reference sequence). V was clipped by 5 bases and J by 3 bases; unmatched bases: 4. CDR3 length: 13 residues. CDR3: CASSQTGNYEQYF. CDR3 DNA: TGCGCCAGCAGTCAGACAGGGAACTACGAGCAGTACTTC.

V and J are TRBV25-1 and TRBJ2-7; 8 bases align to TRBD1. The germline CDR1 and CDR2 sequences are MGHDK and SYGVNS. This CDR3 is built from 15 residues. V dropped 2 bases and J dropped 3; count of bases not matched to a gene: 6. CDR3 amino acids: CASSERGDRGYEQYF. DNA for the CDR3: TGTGCCAGCAGTGAACGGGGAGACAGGGGCTACGAGCAGTACTTC.

The chain combines TRBV11-3 with TRBJ1-1; TRBD1 agrees at 8 bases. The trim removed 5 bases at V and 2 bases at J, leaving 10 bases unmatched. Germline V gene data show CDR1 as SGHNT and CDR2 as YENEEA. This CDR3 comprises 16 residues. The CDR3: CASSHGQGTGNTEAFF. The CDR3 nucleotides read TGTGCCAGCAGCCATGGACAGGGTACAGGAAACACTGAAGCTTTCTTT.

This chain joins TRBV6-1 and TRBJ2-7, with 9 bases identical to TRBD1. This CDR3 spans 14 amino acids. Per the germline V gene, CDR1 is MNHNS and CDR2 is SASEGT. V was pared by 6 bases and J by 2 bases, with 5 bases of the junction left unmatched. The CDR3 protein is CASSLQGATYEQYF. CDR3 sequence (DNA): TGTGCCAGCAGCTTACAGGGGGCTACCTACGAGCAGTACTTC.

The chain links TRBV4-2 to TRBJ2-2, with D perhaps matching TRBD2 (6 bases). The CDR3 has 16 amino acids. Germline V gives CDR1 LGHNA, CDR2 YNFKEQ. Trimming removed 0 bases from V and 5 bases from J, with 13 bases in between. DNA of the CDR3: TGTGCCAGCAGCCAAGATGCGGGAAGGAGTACCGGGGAGCTGTTTTTT. Translation: CASSQDAGRSTGELFF.